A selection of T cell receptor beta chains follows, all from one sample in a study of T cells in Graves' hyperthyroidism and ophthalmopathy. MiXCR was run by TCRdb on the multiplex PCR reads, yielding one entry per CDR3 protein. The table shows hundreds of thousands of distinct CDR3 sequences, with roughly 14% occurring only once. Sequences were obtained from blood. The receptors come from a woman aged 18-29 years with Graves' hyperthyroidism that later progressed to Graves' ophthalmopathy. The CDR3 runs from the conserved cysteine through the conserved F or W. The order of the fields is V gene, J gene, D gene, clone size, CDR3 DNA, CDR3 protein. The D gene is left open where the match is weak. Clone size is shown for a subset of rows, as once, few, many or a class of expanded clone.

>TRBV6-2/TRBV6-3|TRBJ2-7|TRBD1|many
TGTGCCAGCATGGAGGGACAGGGGGAGCAGTACTTC
CASMEGQGEQYF
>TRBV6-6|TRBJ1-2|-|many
TGTGCCAGCAGTTACTCGTCGGCTAACTATGGCTACACCTTC
CASSYSSANYGYTF
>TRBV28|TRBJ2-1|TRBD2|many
TGTGCCAGCAGTTCTAACCGACTAGCGGGAGGGGGGGTTGGTGAGCAGTTCTTC
CASSSNRLAGGGVGEQFF
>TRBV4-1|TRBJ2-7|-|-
TGCGCCAGCAGCCCCGGGGGTTCGGGGGAGCAGTACTTC
CASSPGGSGEQYF
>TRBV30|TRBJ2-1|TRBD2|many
TGTGCTGTGGCTAGCGGGATTACTGAGCAGTTCTTC
CAVASGITEQFF
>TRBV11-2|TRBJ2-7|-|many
TGTGCCAGCAGCATAGGGTCAGGGGTCGTCGCCTACGAGCAGTACTTC
CASSIGSGVVAYEQYF
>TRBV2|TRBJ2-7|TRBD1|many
TGTGCCTCCCGGGGGACAGGACGTTACGAGCAGTACTTC
CASRGTGRYEQYF
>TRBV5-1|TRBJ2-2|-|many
TGCGCCAGCAGCCTACGGGAGAGAACCGGGGAGCTGTTTTTT
CASSLRERTGELFF
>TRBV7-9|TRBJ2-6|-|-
TGTGCCGGGGGGTTCGGGGCCAACGTCCTGACTTTC
CAGGFGANVLTF
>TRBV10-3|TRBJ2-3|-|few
TGTGCCATCAATGACCGTCGATTGGGCAGGGAGCCAGATACGCAGTATTTT
CAINDRRLGREPDTQYF
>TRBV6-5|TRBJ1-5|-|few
TGTGCCAGCAGTTACTCGATGCGGGACCAATATAGCAATCAGCCCCAGCATTTT
CASSYSMRDQYSNQPQHF
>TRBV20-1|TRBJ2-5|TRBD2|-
TGCAGTGCTAAACATCCTAGCGGGATGCAAGAGACCCAGTACTTC
CSAKHPSGMQETQYF
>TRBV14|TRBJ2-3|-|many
TGTGCCAGCAGCCTAAATCAGCGCACAGATACGCAGTATTTT
CASSLNQRTDTQYF
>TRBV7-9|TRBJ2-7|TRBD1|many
TGTGCCAGCAGCCCCCCGGGACAGGGTTCCTACGAGCAGTACTTC
CASSPPGQGSYEQYF
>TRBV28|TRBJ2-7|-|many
TGTGCCAGCAGTTTCTTTCAAAGAAGCGAGCAGTACTTC
CASSFFQRSEQYF
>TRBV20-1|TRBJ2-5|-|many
TGCAGTGCTAGGGTTGGCTCTTTAAACAGAGCCCAGTACTTC
CSARVGSLNRAQYF
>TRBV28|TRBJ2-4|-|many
TGTGCCAGCAGTTTACAGGGGAGCAAAAACATTCAGTACTTC
CASSLQGSKNIQYF
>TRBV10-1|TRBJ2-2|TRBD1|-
TGCGCCAGCATCACTGACAGGGGAGGCGGGGAGCTGTTTTTT
CASITDRGGGELFF
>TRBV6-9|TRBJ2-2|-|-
TGTGCCAGCAGTTATGGGGGAGATAGAACCGGGGAGCTGTTTTTT
CASSYGGDRTGELFF
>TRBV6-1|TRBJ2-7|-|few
TGTGCCAGCAGTTCCTCACTAGCAAGTTCTCCCTACGAGCAGTACTTC
CASSSSLASSPYEQYF
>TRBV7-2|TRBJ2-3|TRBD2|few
TGTGCCAGCTCATACCGCGGGGGGCCTTCAGATACGCAGTATTTT
CASSYRGGPSDTQYF